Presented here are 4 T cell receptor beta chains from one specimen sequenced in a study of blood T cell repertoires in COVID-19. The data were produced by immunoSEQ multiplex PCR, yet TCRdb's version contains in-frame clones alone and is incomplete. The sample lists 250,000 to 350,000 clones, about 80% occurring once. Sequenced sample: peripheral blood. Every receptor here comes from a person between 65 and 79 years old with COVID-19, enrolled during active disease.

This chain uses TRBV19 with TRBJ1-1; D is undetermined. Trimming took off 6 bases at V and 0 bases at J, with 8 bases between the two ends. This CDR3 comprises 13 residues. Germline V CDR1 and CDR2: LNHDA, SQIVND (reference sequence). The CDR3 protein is CASSNTVNTEAFF. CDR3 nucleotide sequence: TGTGCCAGTAGCAATACAGTGAACACTGAAGCTTTCTTT.

The CDR3 coding sequence is TGTGCCAGCTCACCACTAGCGGGAGGGACAACCTACGAGCAGTACTTC. Its protein is CASSPLAGGTTYEQYF. The chain recombines TRBV18 with TRBJ2-7, with 11 bases that match TRBD2. Losses at the gene ends were 1 base for V and 2 bases for J; bases not matched to a gene: 4. CDR3 length equals 16 residues. Germline loops: CDR1 KGHSH, CDR2 LQKENI. The full variable domain, its missing parts supplied by reference TRBV18 and TRBJ2-7, is NAGVMQNPRHLVRRRGQEARLRCSPMKGHSHVYWYRQLPEEGLKFMVYLQKENIIDESGMPKERFSAEFPKEGPSILRIQQVVRGDSAAYFCASSPLAGGTTYEQYFGPGTRLTVT.

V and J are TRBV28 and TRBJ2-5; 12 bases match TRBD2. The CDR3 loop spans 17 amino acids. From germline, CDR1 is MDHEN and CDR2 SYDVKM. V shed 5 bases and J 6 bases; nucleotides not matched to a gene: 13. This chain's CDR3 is CASSPPSGGAVWKTQYF. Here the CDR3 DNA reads TGTGCCAGCAGTCCCCCTAGCGGGGGGGCTGTTTGGAAGACCCAGTACTTC.

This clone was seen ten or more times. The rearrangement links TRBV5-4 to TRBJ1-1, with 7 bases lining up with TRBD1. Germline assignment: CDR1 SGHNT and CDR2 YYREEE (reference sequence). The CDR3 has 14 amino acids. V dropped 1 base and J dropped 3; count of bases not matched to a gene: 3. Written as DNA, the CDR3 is TGTGCCAGCAGCTTGAAAGGGGGCTACACTGAAGCTTTCTTT. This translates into CASSLKGGYTEAFF.